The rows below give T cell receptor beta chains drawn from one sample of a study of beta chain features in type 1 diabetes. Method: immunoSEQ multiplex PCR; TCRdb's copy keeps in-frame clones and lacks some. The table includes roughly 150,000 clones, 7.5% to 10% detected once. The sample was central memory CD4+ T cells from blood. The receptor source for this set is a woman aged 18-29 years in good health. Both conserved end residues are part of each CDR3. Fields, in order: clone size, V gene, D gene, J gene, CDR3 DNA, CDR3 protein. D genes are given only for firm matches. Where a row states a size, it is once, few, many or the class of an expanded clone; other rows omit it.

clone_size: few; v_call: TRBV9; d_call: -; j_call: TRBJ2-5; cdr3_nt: TGTGCCAGCAGCGTATCCGGGAGCCTTCAAGAGACCCAGTACTTC; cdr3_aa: CASSVSGSLQETQYF
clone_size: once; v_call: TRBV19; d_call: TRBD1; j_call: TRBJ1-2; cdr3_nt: TGTGCCAGTAGCCCGACAGGGCCTTCGTTATATGGCTACACCTTC; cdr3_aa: CASSPTGPSLYGYTF
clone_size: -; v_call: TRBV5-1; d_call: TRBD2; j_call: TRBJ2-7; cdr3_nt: TGCGCCAGCAGCGGGTTACCGGGACTAGCGGACTACGAGCAGTACTTC; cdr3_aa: CASSGLPGLADYEQYF
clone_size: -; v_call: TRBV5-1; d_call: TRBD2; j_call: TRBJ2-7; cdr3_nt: TGCGCCAGCAGCTTGGTCTCTAGCGGGGGATCCTACGAGCAGTACTTC; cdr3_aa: CASSLVSSGGSYEQYF
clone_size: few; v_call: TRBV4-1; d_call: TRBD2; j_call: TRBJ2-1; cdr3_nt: TGCGCCAGCAGCCAAGAAGGGGCGGGGGGCCCCTACAATGAGCAGTTCTTC; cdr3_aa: CASSQEGAGGPYNEQFF
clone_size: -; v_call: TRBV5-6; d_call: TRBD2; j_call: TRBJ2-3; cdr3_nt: TGTGCCAGCACCTCTAGCGGGGGGTTCACAGATACGCAGTATTTT; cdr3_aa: CASTSSGGFTDTQYF
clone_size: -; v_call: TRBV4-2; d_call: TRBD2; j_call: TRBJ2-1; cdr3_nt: TGTGCCAGCAGCCCCCCCTGGGGGCGGGGGGGCTCCAATGAGCAGTTCTTC; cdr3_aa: CASSPPWGRGGSNEQFF
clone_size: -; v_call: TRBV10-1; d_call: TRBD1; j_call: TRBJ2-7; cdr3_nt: TGCGCCAGCAGTGAAGAGACAGGGGCTGGCGGCGAGCAGTACTTC; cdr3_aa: CASSEETGAGGEQYF
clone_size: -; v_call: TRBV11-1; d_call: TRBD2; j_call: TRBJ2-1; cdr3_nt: TGTGCCAGCAGCACCACGACTAGCGGGGGCTACAATGAGCAGTTCTTC; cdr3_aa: CASSTTTSGGYNEQFF
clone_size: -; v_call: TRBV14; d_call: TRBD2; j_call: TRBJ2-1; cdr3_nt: TGTGCCAGCAGCTTGACTAGCGGGGTCGTCCCCTACAATGAGCAGTTCTTC; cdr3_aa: CASSLTSGVVPYNEQFF
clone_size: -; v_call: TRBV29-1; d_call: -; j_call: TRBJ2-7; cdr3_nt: TGCAGCGTTGACCCGACAGGCTACGAGCAGTACTTC; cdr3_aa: CSVDPTGYEQYF
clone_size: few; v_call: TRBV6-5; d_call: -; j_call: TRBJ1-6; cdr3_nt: TGTGCCAGCAGTTTGAGGTACTCACCCCTCCACTTT; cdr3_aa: CASSLRYSPLHF
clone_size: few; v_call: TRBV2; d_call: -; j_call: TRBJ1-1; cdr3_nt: TGTGCCAGCAGGTCGGGGGTTGGCACTGAAGCTTTCTTT; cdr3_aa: CASRSGVGTEAFF
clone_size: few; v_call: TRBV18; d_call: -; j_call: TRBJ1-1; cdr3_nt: TGTGCCAGCTCTCCCCTCGAGGGTGGAACTGAAGCTTTCTTT; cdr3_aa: CASSPLEGGTEAFF
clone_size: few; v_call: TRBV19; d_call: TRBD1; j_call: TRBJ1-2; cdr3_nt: TGTGCCAGTAGGCCGGACAGGCATTCCTATGGCTACACCTTC; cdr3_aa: CASRPDRHSYGYTF
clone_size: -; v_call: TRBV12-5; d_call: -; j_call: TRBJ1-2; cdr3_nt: TGTGCTAGTGCCCGAACGGCGGGAGGGCACTATGGCTACACCTTC; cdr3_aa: CASARTAGGHYGYTF
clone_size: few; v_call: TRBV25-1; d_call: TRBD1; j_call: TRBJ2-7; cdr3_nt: TGTGCCAGCAGGGGGGACAGGGGCAGCTACGAGCAGTACTTC; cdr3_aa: CASRGDRGSYEQYF
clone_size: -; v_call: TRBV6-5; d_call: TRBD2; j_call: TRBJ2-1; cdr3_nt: TGTGCCAGCAGTAGTCCGGGACTAGCCAATGAGCAGTTCTTC; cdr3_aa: CASSSPGLANEQFF
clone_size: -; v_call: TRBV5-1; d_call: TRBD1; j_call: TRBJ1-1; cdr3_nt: TGCGCCAGCAGCTTGGAAGGGGGCGCGGGTGAAGCTTTCTTT; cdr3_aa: CASSLEGGAGEAFF
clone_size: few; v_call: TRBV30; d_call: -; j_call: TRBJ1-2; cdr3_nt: TGTGCCTTACTACAGGGCGGATCTATAGGCTACACCTTC; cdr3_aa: CALLQGGSIGYTF
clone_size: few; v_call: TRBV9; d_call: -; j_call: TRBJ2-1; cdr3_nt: TGTGCCAGCAGCGTAGGGAATAGCGGAGACAATGAGCAGTTCTTC; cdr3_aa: CASSVGNSGDNEQFF
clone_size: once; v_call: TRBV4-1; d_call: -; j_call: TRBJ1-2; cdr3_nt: TGCGCCAGCAGCCAAGGGGCGAGAATCGGGGTTAACTATGGCTACACCTTC; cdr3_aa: CASSQGARIGVNYGYTF
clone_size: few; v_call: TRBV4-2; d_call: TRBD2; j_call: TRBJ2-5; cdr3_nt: TGTGCCAGCAGCCCCTCTAGCGGGGGGGCTCAGACCCAGTACTTC; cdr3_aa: CASSPSSGGAQTQYF
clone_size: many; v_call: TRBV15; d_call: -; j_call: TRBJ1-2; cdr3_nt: TGTGCCACCAGAGACAGGCGCACCTTCGCTGGCTACACCTTC; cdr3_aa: CATRDRRTFAGYTF
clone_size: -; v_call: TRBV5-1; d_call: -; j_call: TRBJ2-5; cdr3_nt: TGCGCCAGCGGGCGGGGCGATCAGGAGACCCAGTACTTC; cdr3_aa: CASGRGDQETQYF
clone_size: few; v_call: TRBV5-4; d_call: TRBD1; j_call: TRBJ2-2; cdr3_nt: TGTGCCAGCAGCGGAACAGGGGTAACCGCCGGGGAGCTGTTTTTT; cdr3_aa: CASSGTGVTAGELFF
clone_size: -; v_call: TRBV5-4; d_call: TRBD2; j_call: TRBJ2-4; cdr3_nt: TGTGCCAGCAGCTTGAAGACTAGCGGGATATTAGCCAAAAACATTCAGTACTTC; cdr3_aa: CASSLKTSGILAKNIQYF
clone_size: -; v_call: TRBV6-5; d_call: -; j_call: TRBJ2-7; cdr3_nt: TGTGCCAGCAGCCGTAGCGGCTACGAGCAGTACTTC; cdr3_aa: CASSRSGYEQYF
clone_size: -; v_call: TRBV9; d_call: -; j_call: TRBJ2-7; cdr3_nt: TGTGCCAGCAGCGTAGGTGGGGGGGGCCACGAGCAGTACTTC; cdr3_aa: CASSVGGGGHEQYF
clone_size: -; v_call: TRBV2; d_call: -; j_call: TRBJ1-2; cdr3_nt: TGTGCCAGCACCCCAAGCGAGGGAGGGTATGGCTACACCTTC; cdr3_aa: CASTPSEGGYGYTF
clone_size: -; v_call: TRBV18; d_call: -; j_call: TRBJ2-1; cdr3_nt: TGTGCCAGCTCACCACCGGGGCAGGGGATGTACAATGAGCAGTTCTTC; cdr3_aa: CASSPPGQGMYNEQFF
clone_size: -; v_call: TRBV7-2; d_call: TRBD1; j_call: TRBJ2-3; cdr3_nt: TGTGCCAGCAGCTTCAGGGGGCAGAGCACAGATACGCAGTATTTT; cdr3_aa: CASSFRGQSTDTQYF
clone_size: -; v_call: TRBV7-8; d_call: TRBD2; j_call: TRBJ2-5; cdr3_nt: TGTGCCAGCAGCGCAACTAGCGGACGAGAGACCCAGTACTTC; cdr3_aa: CASSATSGRETQYF
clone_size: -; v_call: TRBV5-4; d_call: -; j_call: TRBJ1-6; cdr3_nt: TGCGCCAGCAGCCAAGCATCGACAGGCGGGTCACCCCTCCACTTT; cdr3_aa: CASSQASTGGSPLHF
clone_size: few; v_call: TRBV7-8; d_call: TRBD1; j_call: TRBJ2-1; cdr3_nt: TGTGCCAGCAGCTCGGACAGGGACGGTGAGCAGTTCTTC; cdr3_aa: CASSSDRDGEQFF
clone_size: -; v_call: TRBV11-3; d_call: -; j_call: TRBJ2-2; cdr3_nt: TGTGCCAGCAGCTTAGACGCGGTAGCCGGGGAGCTGTTTTTT; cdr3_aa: CASSLDAVAGELFF
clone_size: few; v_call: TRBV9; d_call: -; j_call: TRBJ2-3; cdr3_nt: TGTGCCAGCAGCGTAGGAGAGTCCCGCACAGATACGCAGTATTTT; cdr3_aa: CASSVGESRTDTQYF
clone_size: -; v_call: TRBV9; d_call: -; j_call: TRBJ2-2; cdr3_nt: TGTGCCAGCAGCGTCGGAGCACAATTCCACACCGGGGAGCTGTTTTTT; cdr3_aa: CASSVGAQFHTGELFF
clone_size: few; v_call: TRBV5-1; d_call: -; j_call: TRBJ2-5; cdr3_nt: TGCGCCAGCAGCTTGGGGGCACAAGAGACCCAGTACTTC; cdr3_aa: CASSLGAQETQYF
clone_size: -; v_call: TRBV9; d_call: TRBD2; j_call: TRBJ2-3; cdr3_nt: TGTGCCAGCAGCGTAGACGATGGTCTAGCGGGGGGGAATACGCAGTATTTT; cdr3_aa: CASSVDDGLAGGNTQYF
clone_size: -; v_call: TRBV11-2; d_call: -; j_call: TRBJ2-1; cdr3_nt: TGTGCCAGCAGCTTGGGATCCTTCCGGGCGGGAAATGAGCAGTTCTTC; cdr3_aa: CASSLGSFRAGNEQFF
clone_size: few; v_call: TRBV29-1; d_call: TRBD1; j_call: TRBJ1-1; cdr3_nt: TGCAGCGTTCGACTTCGAGGACAGGAGAACACTGAAGCTTTCTTT; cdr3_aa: CSVRLRGQENTEAFF
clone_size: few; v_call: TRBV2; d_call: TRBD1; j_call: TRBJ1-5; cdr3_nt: TGTGCCAGCAAAGTCGGGGACAGGGGTGATCAGCCCCAGCATTTT; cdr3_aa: CASKVGDRGDQPQHF
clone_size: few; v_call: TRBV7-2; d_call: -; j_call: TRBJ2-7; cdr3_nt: TGTGCCAGCAGCTTAGGGGACACAGTAAAGCAGTACTTC; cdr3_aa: CASSLGDTVKQYF
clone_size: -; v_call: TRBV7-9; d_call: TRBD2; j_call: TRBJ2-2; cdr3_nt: TGTGCCAGCAGTCCAAAGCCGGGACTAGCCGGGAGTGCCGGGGAGCTGTTTTTT; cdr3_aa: CASSPKPGLAGSAGELFF
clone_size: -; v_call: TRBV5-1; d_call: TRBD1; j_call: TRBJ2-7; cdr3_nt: TGCGCCAGCAGCTTGGGACAGGGGTTCGACGAGCAGTACTTC; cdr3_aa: CASSLGQGFDEQYF
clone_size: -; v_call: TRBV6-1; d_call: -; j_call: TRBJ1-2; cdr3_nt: TGTGCCAGCAGTTCACTTTCGGGACAAAGGGATGGCTACACCTTC; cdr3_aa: CASSSLSGQRDGYTF
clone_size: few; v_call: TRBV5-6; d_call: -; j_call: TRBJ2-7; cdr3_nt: TGTGCCAGCAGCTTGGCACAGCAGTACGAGCAGTACTTC; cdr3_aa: CASSLAQQYEQYF
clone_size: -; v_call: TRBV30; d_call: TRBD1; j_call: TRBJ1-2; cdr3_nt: TGTGCCTGGAGGGACCTACAGGGGGATGGCTACACCTTC; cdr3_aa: CAWRDLQGDGYTF
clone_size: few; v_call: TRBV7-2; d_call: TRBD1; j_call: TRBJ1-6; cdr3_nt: TGTGCCAGCAGCATGGGACAGGGAGGCAGCTCACCCCTCCACTTT; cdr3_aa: CASSMGQGGSSPLHF